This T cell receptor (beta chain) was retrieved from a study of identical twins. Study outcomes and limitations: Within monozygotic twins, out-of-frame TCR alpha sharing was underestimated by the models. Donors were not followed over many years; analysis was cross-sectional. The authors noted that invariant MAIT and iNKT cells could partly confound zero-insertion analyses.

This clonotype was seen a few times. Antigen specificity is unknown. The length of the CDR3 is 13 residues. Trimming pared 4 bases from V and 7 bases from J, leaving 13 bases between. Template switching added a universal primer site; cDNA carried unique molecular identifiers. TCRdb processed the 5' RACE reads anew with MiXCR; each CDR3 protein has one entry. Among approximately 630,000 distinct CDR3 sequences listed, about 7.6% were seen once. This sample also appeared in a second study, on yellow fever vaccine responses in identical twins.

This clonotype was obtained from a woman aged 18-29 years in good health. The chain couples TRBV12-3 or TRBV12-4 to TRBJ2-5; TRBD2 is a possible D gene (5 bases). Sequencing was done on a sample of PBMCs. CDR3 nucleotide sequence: TGTGCCAGCAGTTCCGCTCCCCGGGGGACCCAGTACTTC. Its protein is CASSSAPRGTQYF.